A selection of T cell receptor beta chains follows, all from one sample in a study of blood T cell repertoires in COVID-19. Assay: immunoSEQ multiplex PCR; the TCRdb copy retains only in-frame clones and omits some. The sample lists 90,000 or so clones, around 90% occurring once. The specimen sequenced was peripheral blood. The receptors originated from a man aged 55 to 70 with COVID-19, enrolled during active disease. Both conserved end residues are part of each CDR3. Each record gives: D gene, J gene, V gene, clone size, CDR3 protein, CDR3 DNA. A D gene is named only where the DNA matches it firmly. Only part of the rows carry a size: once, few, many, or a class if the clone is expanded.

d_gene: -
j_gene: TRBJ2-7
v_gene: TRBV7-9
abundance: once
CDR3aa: CASSLEQFYAQYF
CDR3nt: TGTGCCAGCAGCTTAGAACAGTTCTACGCGCAGTACTTC

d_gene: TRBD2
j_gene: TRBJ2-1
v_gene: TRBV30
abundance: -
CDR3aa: CAWGKRELESEQFF
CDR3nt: TGTGCCTGGGGTAAGCGGGAGCTGGAGAGTGAGCAGTTCTTC

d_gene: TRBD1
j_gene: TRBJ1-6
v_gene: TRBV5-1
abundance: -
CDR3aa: CASSPPGQGASPLHF
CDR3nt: TGCGCCAGCAGCCCGCCGGGACAGGGGGCTTCACCCCTCCACTTT

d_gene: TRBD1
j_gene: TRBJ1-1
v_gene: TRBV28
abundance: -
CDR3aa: CASSSSYRGVTEAFF
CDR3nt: TGTGCCAGCAGTTCATCCTACAGGGGGGTCACTGAAGCTTTCTTT

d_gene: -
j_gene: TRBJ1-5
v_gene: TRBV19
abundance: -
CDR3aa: CASSRTGSNQPQHF
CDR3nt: TGTGCCAGTAGTAGAACAGGGAGCAATCAGCCCCAGCATTTT

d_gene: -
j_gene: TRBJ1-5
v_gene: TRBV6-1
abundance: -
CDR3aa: CASSEQGWGNQPQHF
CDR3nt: TGTGCCAGCAGTGAACAGGGATGGGGCAATCAGCCCCAGCATTTT

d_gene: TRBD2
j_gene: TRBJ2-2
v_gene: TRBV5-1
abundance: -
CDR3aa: CASSSGLAGVPNTGELFF
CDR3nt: TGCGCCAGCAGCTCGGGACTAGCGGGAGTCCCGAACACCGGGGAGCTGTTTTTT

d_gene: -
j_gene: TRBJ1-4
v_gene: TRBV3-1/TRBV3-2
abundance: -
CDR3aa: CASSQDWTEKLFF
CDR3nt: TGTGCCAGCAGCCAAGACTGGACAGAGAAACTGTTTTTT

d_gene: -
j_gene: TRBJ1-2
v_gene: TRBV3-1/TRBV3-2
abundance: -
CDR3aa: CASSRGVVYGYTF
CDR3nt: TGTGCCAGCAGCCGGGGGGTCGTCTATGGCTACACCTTC

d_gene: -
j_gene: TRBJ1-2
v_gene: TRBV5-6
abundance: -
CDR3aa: CASSVTGSGYTF
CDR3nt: TGTGCCAGCAGCGTCACAGGATCCGGCTACACCTTC

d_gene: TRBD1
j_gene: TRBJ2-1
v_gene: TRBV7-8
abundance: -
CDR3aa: CASSLQGAGTYNEQFF
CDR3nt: TGTGCCAGCAGCTTACAGGGGGCAGGGACCTACAATGAGCAGTTCTTC

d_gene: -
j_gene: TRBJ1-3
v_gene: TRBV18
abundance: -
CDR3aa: CASSPQEGWSGNTIYF
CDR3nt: TGTGCCAGCTCACCACAGGAGGGGTGGTCTGGAAACACCATATATTTT

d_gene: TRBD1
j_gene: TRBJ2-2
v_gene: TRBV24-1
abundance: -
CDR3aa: CATSDLGRGRTGELFF
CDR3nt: TGTGCCACCAGTGATTTAGGCAGGGGGAGAACCGGGGAGCTGTTTTTT

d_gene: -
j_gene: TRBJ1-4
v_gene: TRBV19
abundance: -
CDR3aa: CASSIAQEGNEKLFF
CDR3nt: TGTGCCAGTAGTATAGCTCAGGAAGGCAATGAAAAACTGTTTTTT

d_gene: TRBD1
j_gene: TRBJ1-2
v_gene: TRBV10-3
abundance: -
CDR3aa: CAICETGGAYGYTF
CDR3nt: TGTGCCATCTGTGAGACAGGGGGTGCCTATGGCTACACCTTC

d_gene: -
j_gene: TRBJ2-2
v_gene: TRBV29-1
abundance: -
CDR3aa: CSVLKTGTGELFF
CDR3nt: TGCAGCGTGTTAAAAACGGGCACCGGGGAGCTGTTTTTT

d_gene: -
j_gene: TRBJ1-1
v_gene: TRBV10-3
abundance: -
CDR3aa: CASSSPTGTEAFF
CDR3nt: TGTGCCTCCTCTTCGCCTACGGGCACTGAAGCTTTCTTT

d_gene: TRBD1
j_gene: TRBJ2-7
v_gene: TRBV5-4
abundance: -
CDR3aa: CASSLGDRSQEQYF
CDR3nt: TGTGCCAGCAGCTTGGGGGACAGGTCCCAGGAGCAGTACTTC

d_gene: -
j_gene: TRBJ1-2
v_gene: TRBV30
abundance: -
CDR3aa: CAWSRENSGYTF
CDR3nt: TGTGCCTGGAGTCGGGAGAACTCTGGCTACACCTTC

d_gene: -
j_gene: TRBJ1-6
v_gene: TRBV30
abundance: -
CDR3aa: CAWSVRSGRRPLHF
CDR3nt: TGTGCCTGGAGTGTACGGTCAGGGCGAAGGCCCCTCCACTTT

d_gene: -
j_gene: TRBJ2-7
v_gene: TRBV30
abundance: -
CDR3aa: CAWSVGGRQDEQYF
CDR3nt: TGTGCCTGGAGTGTAGGAGGTCGCCAAGATGAGCAGTACTTC

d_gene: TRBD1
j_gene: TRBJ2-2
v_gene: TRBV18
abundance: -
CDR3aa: CASFGQGNTGELFF
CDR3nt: TGTGCCAGCTTCGGACAGGGGAACACCGGGGAGCTGTTTTTT

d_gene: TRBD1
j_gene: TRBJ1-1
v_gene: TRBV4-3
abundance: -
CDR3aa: CASSQEHRGTEAFF
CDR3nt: TGCGCCAGCAGCCAAGAACACAGGGGGACTGAAGCTTTCTTT

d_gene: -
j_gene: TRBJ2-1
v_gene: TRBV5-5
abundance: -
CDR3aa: CASRPQGNSYNEQFF
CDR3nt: TGTGCCAGCAGGCCTCAGGGAAACTCCTACAATGAGCAGTTCTTC

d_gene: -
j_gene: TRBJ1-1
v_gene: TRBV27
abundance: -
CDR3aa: CASSLSLQSTEAFF
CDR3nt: TGTGCCAGCAGTTTATCTCTACAGAGTACTGAAGCTTTCTTT

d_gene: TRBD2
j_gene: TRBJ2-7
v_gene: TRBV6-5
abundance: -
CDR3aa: CASSPRGGTSYEQYF
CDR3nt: TGTGCCAGCAGTCCCCGGGGGGGGACCTCCTACGAGCAGTACTTC

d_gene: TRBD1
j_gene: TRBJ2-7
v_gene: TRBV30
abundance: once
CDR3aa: CAWSVLGTGISEQYF
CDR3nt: TGTGCCTGGAGTGTACTGGGGACAGGGATTTCCGAGCAGTACTTC

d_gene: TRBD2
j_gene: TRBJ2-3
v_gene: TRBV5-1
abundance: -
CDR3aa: CASSLEASGYTDTQYF
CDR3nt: TGCGCCAGCAGCTTGGAGGCTAGCGGATACACAGATACGCAGTATTTT

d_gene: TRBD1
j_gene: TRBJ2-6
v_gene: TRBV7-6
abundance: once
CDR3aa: CASSLVGQGTAGGANVLTF
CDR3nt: TGTGCCAGCAGCTTAGTGGGACAGGGCACTGCAGGGGGGGCCAACGTCCTGACTTTC

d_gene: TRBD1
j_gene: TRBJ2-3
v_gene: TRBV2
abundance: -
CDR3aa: CASSGDRADTDTQYF
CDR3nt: TGTGCCAGCAGTGGGGACAGGGCGGACACAGATACGCAGTATTTT

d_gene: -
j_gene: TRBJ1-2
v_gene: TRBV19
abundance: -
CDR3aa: CASSIGRGNYGYTF
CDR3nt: TGTGCCAGTAGTATCGGTCGGGGGAACTATGGCTACACCTTC

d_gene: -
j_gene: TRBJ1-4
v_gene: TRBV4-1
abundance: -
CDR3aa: CASSQDTGRDEKLFF
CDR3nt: TGCGCCAGCAGCCAAGATACGGGGAGAGATGAAAAACTGTTTTTT

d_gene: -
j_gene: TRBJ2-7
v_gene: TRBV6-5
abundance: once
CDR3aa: CARSRQNNPYEQYF
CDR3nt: TGTGCCAGGTCTCGACAGAACAATCCCTACGAGCAGTACTTC

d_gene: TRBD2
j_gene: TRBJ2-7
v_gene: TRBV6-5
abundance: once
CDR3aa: CASKLLAGGEQYF
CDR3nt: TGTGCCAGCAAGCTACTAGCGGGAGGGGAGCAGTACTTC

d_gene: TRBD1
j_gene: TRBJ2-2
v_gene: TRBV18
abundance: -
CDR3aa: CASSERQGRNTGELFF
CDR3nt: TGTGCCAGCTCGGAACGACAGGGACGAAACACCGGGGAGCTGTTTTTT

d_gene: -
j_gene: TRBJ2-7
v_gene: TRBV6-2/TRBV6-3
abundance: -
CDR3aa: CASSYYRTDSYEQYF
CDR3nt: TGTGCCAGCAGTTATTATCGGACAGACTCCTACGAGCAGTACTTC

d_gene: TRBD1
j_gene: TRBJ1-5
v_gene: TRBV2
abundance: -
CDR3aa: CASDDRAQGNQPQHF
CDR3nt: TGTGCCAGCGACGACAGGGCTCAGGGCAATCAGCCCCAGCATTTT

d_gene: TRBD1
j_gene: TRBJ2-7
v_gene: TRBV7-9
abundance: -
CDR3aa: CASSLTGGGQYF
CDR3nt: TGTGCCAGCAGCTTGACAGGGGGAGGGCAGTACTTC

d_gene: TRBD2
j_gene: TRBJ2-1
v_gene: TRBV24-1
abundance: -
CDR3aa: CATSEPSGAGESYNEQFF
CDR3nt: TGTGCCACCAGTGAACCCTCCGGTGCGGGAGAATCTTACAATGAGCAGTTCTTC

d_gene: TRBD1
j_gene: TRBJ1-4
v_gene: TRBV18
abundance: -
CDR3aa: CASSPTTGGNREKLFF
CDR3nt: TGTGCCAGCTCACCGACGACAGGGGGCAATAGAGAAAAACTGTTTTTT

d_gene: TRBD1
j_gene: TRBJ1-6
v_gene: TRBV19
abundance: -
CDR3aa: CASSIDGTDNSPLHF
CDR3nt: TGTGCCAGTAGTATAGACGGGACAGATAATTCACCCCTCCACTTT